This TCR beta chain emerged from a study of T cells after yellow fever vaccination. As for the study in general: In the case of low-cell-number fractions, SMART-Seq v4 Ultra Low Input was used for preparation.

Template switching with 5'RACE generated the TCR cDNA and added a universal primer site and UMIs. TCRdb ran MiXCR on the 5' RACE reads and lists one entry per CDR3 protein. The repertoire holds over 45,000 distinct CDR3 sequences, with approximately 7% as singletons. The CDR3 runs to 13 residues. Germline CDR1 and CDR2: MNHEY and SVGAGI. V was pared by 4 bases and J by 1 base, with 8 bases between. This clonotype showed up many times. The V call is TRBV6-5, the J call TRBJ2-7; weak D call: TRBD2 (5 bases). The sequences come from CD8+ T cells sorted from PBMCs, collected on the day of the first yellow fever vaccination. The receptor was derived from a man younger than 35 who received the YFV17D yellow fever vaccine. The CDR3 protein is CASSSGVSYEQYF. CDR3 DNA: TGTGCCAGCAGTTCCGGGGTTTCCTACGAGCAGTACTTC.